The entry below gives a single T cell receptor beta chain sequence along with its context. Its target is not known. The sample is drawn from a study of T-cell memory formation after mild COVID-19. Study-level information: Largely, TCR clusters stayed within a single donor.

The CDR3 contains 14 residues. Trimming removed 2 bases from V and 4 bases from J, with 14 bases in between. CDR1 and CDR2 (germline): SQVTM, ANQGSEA. From the 5' RACE reads, TCRdb called clonotypes with MiXCR, one entry per CDR3 protein. The repertoire holds approximately 490,000 distinct CDR3 sequences, with roughly 20% as singletons. Findings and caveats of the study: Pre-infection memory carried some responding clones, suggesting that cross-reactive memory joined. Later expanders leaned CD4+, whereas day 15 to 85 contracting clones were balanced CD4/CD8.

The sequence was collected from an adult woman who had mild COVID-19 (a few samples of this study predate the infection). Cell type and time point are not known. The sample was PBMCs or a T cell subset sorted from them (not recorded which). The V call is TRBV29-1, the J call TRBJ1-2; D unclear. CDR3 residues: CSVELGGLTYGYTF. The CDR3 DNA reads TGCAGCGTTGAATTGGGAGGGCTAACCTATGGCTACACCTTC.